A single T cell receptor (beta chain) is shown here with its context. Participant age was roughly 18 to 100 years, and participants resided in about two dozen US areas. Two consecutive negative NP/OP PCR tests, clearance, or resolved symptoms defined Cohort 3 recovery. This entry is derived from a study of blood T cell repertoires in COVID-19. Across the study: Acute-phase and convalescent COVID-19 samples originated in the United States, Italy and Spain.

Method: immunoSEQ multiplex PCR; TCRdb's copy keeps in-frame clones and lacks some. The sample includes some 270,000 clones, over 85% of them seen just once. This CDR3 has 13 residues. V lost 4 bases and J 7 bases, leaving 12 bases between the germline ends. The V gene's germline CDR1 is SGDLS and CDR2 YYNGEE. The chain joins TRBV9 to TRBJ2-1; D might be TRBD2 (6 bases). The sample taken for sequencing was PBMCs or T cells enriched from blood (not recorded which). The sequence derives from a woman aged 60 to 75 who had recovered from COVID-19. The CDR3, as DNA: TGTGCCAGCAGCTTAAGCGGGCAGAATGAGCAGTTCTTC. Its protein is CASSLSGQNEQFF.